These T cell receptor beta chains were read from a single sample in a study of shared clonotypes between healthy human individuals. The data were produced by immunoSEQ multiplex PCR, yet TCRdb's version contains in-frame clones alone and is incomplete. The table has about 1,800,000 clones, about 95% seen once. The sample was naive CD8+ T cells sorted from blood. Receptor source: a man between 18 and 35 years old in good health. The CDR3 runs from the conserved cysteine through the conserved F or W. The D gene is left open where the match is weak. The listing skips clone size in some rows; elsewhere it reads once, few, many or a size class.

D gene | clone size | J gene | V gene | CDR3 protein | CDR3 DNA
NA | NA | TRBJ2-4 | TRBV2 | CASTPEWETNIQYF | TGTGCCAGCACCCCCGAGTGGGAGACAAACATTCAGTACTTC
NA | NA | TRBJ1-2 | TRBV7-9 | CASSPPGVYGYTF | TGTGCCAGCAGCCCACCCGGGGTTTATGGCTACACCTTC
NA | NA | TRBJ2-7 | TRBV6-5 | CASSYPDSSYEQYF | TGTGCCAGCAGTTACCCGGACAGCTCCTACGAGCAGTACTTC
TRBD1 | NA | TRBJ2-7 | TRBV4-1 | CASSRTGTGGYEQYF | TGCGCCAGCAGCCGGACCGGGACAGGGGGCTACGAGCAGTACTTC
TRBD2 | NA | TRBJ2-2 | TRBV2 | CASMGGGLNTGELFF | TGTGCTTCCATGGGCGGGGGACTGAACACCGGGGAGCTGTTTTTT
NA | NA | TRBJ1-3 | TRBV6-1 | CASDTFSSGNTIYF | TGTGCCAGCGACACTTTTAGCTCTGGAAACACCATATATTTT
NA | NA | TRBJ2-1 | TRBV6-6 | CAGSSLLVLNEQFF | TGTGCCGGCAGCTCACTATTAGTCTTGAATGAGCAGTTCTTC
TRBD2 | once | TRBJ2-5 | TRBV5-6 | CASSFGSGGAETQYF | TGTGCCAGCAGCTTTGGTAGCGGGGGTGCAGAGACCCAGTACTTC
TRBD2 | NA | TRBJ2-7 | TRBV6-5 | CASRSGGRAYEQYF | TGTGCCAGCAGATCGGGAGGGCGCGCCTACGAGCAGTACTTC
TRBD1 | NA | TRBJ1-1 | TRBV6-5 | CASSYEGARTEAFF | TGTGCCAGCAGTTACGAGGGGGCGCGGACTGAAGCTTTCTTT
NA | NA | TRBJ1-1 | TRBV5-6 | CASSLELENEAFF | TGTGCCAGCAGCTTGGAACTCGAGAATGAAGCTTTCTTT
NA | NA | TRBJ2-7 | TRBV4-3 | CASSPRGDPYEQYF | TGCGCCAGCAGTCCAAGAGGGGACCCCTACGAGCAGTACTTC
TRBD1 | NA | TRBJ1-2 | TRBV9 | CASSARDRGLANYGYTF | TGTGCCAGCAGCGCAAGGGACAGGGGATTAGCTAACTATGGCTACACCTTC
TRBD1 | NA | TRBJ2-5 | TRBV10-3 | CAIRSGTGGRETQYF | TGTGCCATCAGATCCGGGACAGGGGGGCGGGAGACCCAGTACTTC
NA | NA | TRBJ2-7 | TRBV27 | CASSLGQSTYEQYF | TGTGCCAGCAGTTTAGGACAGTCGACCTACGAGCAGTACTTC
NA | NA | TRBJ2-5 | TRBV6-1 | CASSEDDEETQYF | TGTGCCAGCAGTGAAGATGACGAAGAGACCCAGTACTTC
TRBD2 | NA | TRBJ2-7 | TRBV5-5 | CASSLGLAGGPGGEQYF | TGTGCCAGCAGCTTGGGACTAGCGGGAGGGCCGGGGGGCGAGCAGTACTTC
NA | once | TRBJ1-1 | TRBV29-1 | CSVEGTNTEAFF | TGCAGCGTTGAGGGCACGAACACTGAAGCTTTCTTT
NA | NA | TRBJ2-2 | TRBV6-5 | CASSYSAGNTGELFF | TGTGCCAGCAGTTACTCGGCAGGCAACACCGGGGAGCTGTTTTTT
NA | NA | TRBJ2-7 | TRBV5-1 | CASSLEGMHEQYF | TGCGCCAGCAGCTTGGAGGGGATGCACGAGCAGTACTTC
TRBD1 | once | TRBJ1-4 | TRBV5-5 | CASSFRQGTEKLFF | TGTGCCAGCAGCTTCCGACAGGGAACCGAAAAACTGTTTTTT
NA | NA | TRBJ1-2 | TRBV28 | CASSLRGGGYGYTF | TGTGCCAGCAGTTTACGTGGAGGGGGCTATGGCTACACCTTC
NA | NA | TRBJ2-7 | TRBV6-5 | CASSPRQTSYEQYF | TGTGCCAGCAGTCCCCGACAGACCTCCTACGAGCAGTACTTC
NA | NA | TRBJ2-2 | TRBV7-3 | CASSLSRVGGTGELFF | TGTGCCAGCAGCTTATCCAGGGTCGGAGGCACCGGGGAGCTGTTTTTT
NA | NA | TRBJ2-6 | TRBV15 | CATSRSSSGANVLTF | TGTGCCACCAGCAGAAGCTCCTCTGGGGCCAACGTCCTGACTTTC
NA | NA | TRBJ2-1 | TRBV27 | CASSLVGGAYNEQFF | TGTGCCAGCAGTTTAGTTGGCGGGGCCTACAATGAGCAGTTCTTC
TRBD2 | NA | TRBJ2-7 | TRBV7-9 | CASSLAKLAGDYEQYF | TGTGCCAGCAGCTTAGCGAAACTAGCGGGAGACTACGAGCAGTACTTC
TRBD1 | NA | TRBJ1-1 | TRBV9 | CASSVGPLTGLNTEAFF | TGTGCCAGCAGCGTAGGCCCATTGACAGGGTTGAACACTGAAGCTTTCTTT
TRBD1 | NA | TRBJ1-6 | TRBV27 | CASSFLTGTNSPLHF | TGTGCCAGCAGTTTTCTGACAGGGACGAATTCACCCCTCCACTTT
TRBD2 | NA | TRBJ2-3 | TRBV11-2 | CASSGWGLAGVVATDTQYF | TGTGCCAGCAGCGGGTGGGGACTAGCGGGAGTTGTAGCCACAGATACGCAGTATTTT
NA | NA | TRBJ1-2 | TRBV28 | CASSPDRISSGYTF | TGTGCCAGCAGTCCAGACAGAATCTCAAGTGGCTACACCTTC
NA | once | TRBJ2-7 | TRBV5-1 | CASSLAEGTVAYEQYF | TGCGCCAGCAGCTTGGCCGAAGGTACGGTTGCCTACGAGCAGTACTTC
TRBD2 | few | TRBJ2-7 | TRBV4-1 | CASSQLAGTYEQYF | TGCGCCAGCAGCCAACTAGCGGGCACCTACGAGCAGTACTTC
NA | NA | TRBJ2-5 | TRBV5-8 | CASSFGGKETQYF | TGTGCCAGCAGCTTTGGGGGGAAAGAGACCCAGTACTTC
TRBD1 | NA | TRBJ1-6 | TRBV5-1 | CASSFLGWTGGDSPLHF | TGCGCCAGCAGCTTCCTGGGTTGGACAGGGGGCGATTCACCCCTCCACTTT
TRBD1 | NA | TRBJ1-5 | TRBV6-1 | CASSETGDHQPQHF | TGTGCCAGCAGTGAAACAGGGGACCACCAGCCCCAGCATTTT
TRBD1 | NA | TRBJ2-7 | TRBV5-4 | CASSKDRADEQYF | TGTGCCAGCAGCAAAGACAGGGCCGACGAGCAGTACTTC
NA | NA | TRBJ2-2 | TRBV19 | CASSIETASNTGELFF | TGTGCCAGTAGTATAGAGACGGCCTCGAACACCGGGGAGCTGTTTTTT
NA | NA | TRBJ2-1 | TRBV11-2 | CASSLGQEQFF | TGTGCCAGCAGCTTAGGGCAAGAGCAGTTCTTC
NA | NA | TRBJ2-1 | TRBV2 | CASRVPAGGNEQFF | TGTGCCAGCAGAGTCCCAGCTGGGGGCAATGAGCAGTTCTTC
TRBD1 | NA | TRBJ1-2 | TRBV5-6 | CASSLGQGEDYGYTF | TGTGCCAGCAGCTTGGGGCAGGGGGAAGACTATGGCTACACCTTC
TRBD1 | NA | TRBJ2-7 | TRBV7-6 | CASSRDRSTYEQYF | TGTGCCAGCAGCCGGGACAGGTCTACCTACGAGCAGTACTTC